The rows below give T cell receptor beta chains drawn from one sample of a study of blood T cell repertoires in COVID-19. The protocol was immunoSEQ multiplex PCR, while the TCRdb copy is restricted to in-frame clones and leaves out a portion. Among about 74,000 clones listed, 80% to 90% were seen once. Material for sequencing was peripheral blood. Receptor source: a woman of 80 years or more with active or convalescent COVID-19. Each CDR3 is given with its conserved first and last residue. The D gene is left open where the match is weak. Rows give clone size only sometimes, using once, few, many, or a class for an expanded clone.

J gene | V gene | clone size | CDR3 length | D gene | CDR3 DNA | CDR3 protein
TRBJ2-7 | TRBV6-5 | - | 15 | TRBD1 | TGTGCCAGCAGCCTGGGGGGGACAGGGACCTACGAGCAGTACTTC | CASSLGGTGTYEQYF
TRBJ2-3 | TRBV5-4 | - | 14 | TRBD2 | TGTGCCAGCAGCTTGGGACTAGCCACAGATACGCAGTATTTT | CASSLGLATDTQYF
TRBJ1-2 | TRBV27 | - | 13 | - | TGTGCCAGCAGTTTTCGGGGGTCCTATGGCTACACCTTC | CASSFRGSYGYTF
TRBJ2-3 | TRBV7-7 | - | 15 | TRBD2 | TGTGCCAGCAGCCCACTAGCGGGGAGCCAAGATACGCAGTATTTT | CASSPLAGSQDTQYF
TRBJ2-2 | TRBV6-2/TRBV6-3 | few | 16 | TRBD2 | TGTGCCAGCAGTAAAGCGGGAGGACCGAACACCGGGGAGCTGTTTTTT | CASSKAGGPNTGELFF
TRBJ2-7 | TRBV18 | - | 14 | - | TGTGCCAGCTCACCAGCCGGACAAGGGATCGGGCAGTACTTC | CASSPAGQGIGQYF
TRBJ2-5 | TRBV20-1 | - | 11 | - | TGCAGTGCTAGTACCCGGGAGACCCAGTACTTC | CSASTRETQYF
TRBJ1-1 | TRBV29-1 | - | 14 | TRBD1 | TGCAGCGTTGAAGACGACAGGGGGCAAACTGAAGCTTTCTTT | CSVEDDRGQTEAFF
TRBJ2-1 | TRBV14 | few | 11 | - | TGTGCCAGCAGCCAAGTCAGGGAGCAGTTCTTC | CASSQVREQFF
TRBJ1-6 | TRBV2 | - | 14 | - | TGTGCCAGCAGTGCGACGACAGGAAATTCACCCCTCCACTTT | CASSATTGNSPLHF
TRBJ2-4 | TRBV5-1 | - | 16 | TRBD2 | TGCGCCAGCAGCCCCGGGACTAGCGGGAGTGGTAACATTCAGTACTTC | CASSPGTSGSGNIQYF
TRBJ2-1 | TRBV4-3 | - | 18 | TRBD2 | TGCGCCAGCAGCCAACGGACTAGCGGGGGGGACTCCTACAATGAGCAGTTCTTC | CASSQRTSGGDSYNEQFF
TRBJ2-7 | TRBV27 | - | 15 | - | TGTGCCAGCAGTTTTCGGAGGCCGATGTCCAACGAGCAGTACTTC | CASSFRRPMSNEQYF
TRBJ2-3 | TRBV3-1/TRBV3-2 | - | 15 | TRBD1 | TGTGCCAGCAGCATACGGACAGGTGGGACAGATACGCAGTATTTT | CASSIRTGGTDTQYF
TRBJ2-2 | TRBV7-8 | - | 15 | - | TGTGCCAGCAGCTTCCCCAATCCGAGCACCGGGGAGCTGTTTTTT | CASSFPNPSTGELFF
TRBJ1-4 | TRBV27 | - | 19 | TRBD1 | TGTGCCAGCAGTTTATTAGGGACAGGGGACCCTGCAACTAATGAAAAACTGTTTTTT | CASSLLGTGDPATNEKLFF
TRBJ2-1 | TRBV7-2 | - | 16 | TRBD2 | TGTGCCAGCAGCCCCCCGGGGGGGCTCCCTTTCAATGAGCAGTTCTTC | CASSPPGGLPFNEQFF
TRBJ1-5 | TRBV6-1 | few | 15 | - | TGTGCCAGCAGTGAACGGGGGGCGAGCAATCAGCCCCAGCATTTT | CASSERGASNQPQHF
TRBJ2-5 | TRBV5-8 | - | 15 | - | TGTGCCAGCAGCTTTGGGGGGTATGGGCAAGAGACCCAGTACTTC | CASSFGGYGQETQYF
TRBJ1-5 | TRBV5-6 | - | 13 | - | TGTGCCAGCAGCTTGGCGGGCAATCAGCCCCAGCATTTT | CASSLAGNQPQHF
TRBJ2-3 | TRBV24-1 | - | 16 | TRBD1 | TGTGCCACCAGTGAAGGGAGGACAGGGGGCACAGATACGCAGTATTTT | CATSEGRTGGTDTQYF
TRBJ1-2 | TRBV30 | - | 13 | - | TGTGCCTGGAGGCCGGGGGTAGACTATGGCTACACCTTC | CAWRPGVDYGYTF
TRBJ1-2 | TRBV27 | - | 14 | - | TGTGCCAGCAGTTTATCCCGGGGGGACTATGGCTACACCTTC | CASSLSRGDYGYTF
TRBJ1-1 | TRBV6-2/TRBV6-3 | - | 13 | - | TGTGCCAGCAGATACGGGACACCCACTGAAGCTTTCTTT | CASRYGTPTEAFF
TRBJ2-5 | TRBV4-3 | - | 15 | - | TGCGCCAGCAGCCAAGGGCACGAACGGGGGGAGACCCAGTACTTC | CASSQGHERGETQYF
TRBJ2-3 | TRBV10-2 | - | 12 | - | TGCGCCAGCAGTAATTATCCAGATACGCAGTATTTT | CASSNYPDTQYF
TRBJ2-7 | TRBV4-3 | - | 17 | - | TGCGCCAGCAGCCCACTCCCCCGACTACCGAACTCCTACGAGCAGTACTTC | CASSPLPRLPNSYEQYF
TRBJ1-6 | TRBV19 | - | 15 | - | TGTGCCAGTAGTATGAGTACCGGAGATAATTCACCCCTCCACTTT | CASSMSTGDNSPLHF
TRBJ2-1 | TRBV5-4 | few | 16 | TRBD2 | TGTGCCAGCAGCCGACTAGCGGGGACACTAAACAATGAGCAGTTCTTC | CASSRLAGTLNNEQFF
TRBJ1-6 | TRBV7-6 | - | 15 | TRBD1 | TGTGCCAGCAGCTCCACAGGGGGCAATAATTCACCCCTCCACTTT | CASSSTGGNNSPLHF
TRBJ2-1 | TRBV6-5 | - | 14 | - | TGTGCCAGCAGTTACTCCCGGGTTTACAATGAGCAGTTCTTC | CASSYSRVYNEQFF
TRBJ1-2 | TRBV11-2 | - | 15 | TRBD1 | TGTGCCAGCAGCTTAGGAGGGGGACAGGGGGCAGGCTACACCTTC | CASSLGGGQGAGYTF
TRBJ1-1 | TRBV10-1 | - | 15 | - | TGCGCCAGCAGTGACCGTTTGGCTCCGAACACTGAAGCTTTCTTT | CASSDRLAPNTEAFF
TRBJ2-7 | TRBV12-3/TRBV12-4 | - | 12 | - | TGTGCCAGCAGCCCGGAGGACTACGAGCAGTACTTC | CASSPEDYEQYF
TRBJ1-6 | TRBV19 | few | 16 | TRBD1 | TGTGCCAGTAGTATGTGGGACAGGGGCATCGGATCACCCCTCCACTTT | CASSMWDRGIGSPLHF
TRBJ1-1 | TRBV19 | few | 16 | - | TGTGCCAGTAGTATAGAACAGGAAAGCATGAACACTGAAGCTTTCTTT | CASSIEQESMNTEAFF
TRBJ2-3 | TRBV3-1/TRBV3-2 | - | 14 | - | TGTGCCAGCAGCCAGGACCCTAGCTCAGATACGCAGTATTTT | CASSQDPSSDTQYF
TRBJ1-5 | TRBV2 | - | 13 | - | TGTGCCAGCAGCCGGGATTTTAGTCAGCCCCAGCATTTT | CASSRDFSQPQHF
TRBJ2-7 | TRBV6-2/TRBV6-3 | - | 15 | TRBD1 | TGTGCCAGCAGCGGCCGCAGGACAGGGTTAGGCGAGCAGTACTTC | CASSGRRTGLGEQYF
TRBJ1-6 | TRBV5-1 | - | 15 | TRBD1 | TGCGCCAGCAGCACCCGGGACAGGGGTAATTCACCCCTCCACTTT | CASSTRDRGNSPLHF
TRBJ1-4 | TRBV24-1 | - | 14 | TRBD1 | TGTGCCACCAGTGAGACAGGGTCAGGGGAAAAACTGTTTTTT | CATSETGSGEKLFF
TRBJ1-1 | TRBV25-1 | - | 13 | TRBD1 | TGTGCCAGCAGTGAGACAGGGGTAACTGAAGCTTTCTTT | CASSETGVTEAFF
TRBJ2-3 | TRBV14 | - | 14 | - | TGTGCCAGCAGCCGACTCCCTAGCACAGATACGCAGTATTTT | CASSRLPSTDTQYF
TRBJ1-6 | TRBV7-9 | once | 15 | - | TGTGCCAGCAGCTTGACAGAGGCGGGGATCTCACCCCTCCACTTT | CASSLTEAGISPLHF
TRBJ1-1 | TRBV5-1 | - | 15 | TRBD1 | TGCGCCAGCAGCACCGGACAGGGGACAGACACTGAAGCTTTCTTT | CASSTGQGTDTEAFF
TRBJ2-3 | TRBV6-4 | - | 15 | - | TGTGCCAGCAGTGACTCAGGGGGGGCCTTTAATACGCAGTATTTT | CASSDSGGAFNTQYF
TRBJ1-2 | TRBV5-1 | - | 14 | TRBD1 | TGCGCCAGCAGTTGGGGGACAGGGGGCTATGGCTACACCTTC | CASSWGTGGYGYTF
TRBJ1-1 | TRBV6-5 | - | 14 | - | TGTGCCAGCAACCTAAGGGCCGGGGACTCTGAAGCTTTCTTT | CASNLRAGDSEAFF
TRBJ2-3 | TRBV7-2 | - | 16 | TRBD2 | TGTGCCAGCAGCGCCGGACTAGCGGTCCTCACAGATACGCAGTATTTT | CASSAGLAVLTDTQYF
TRBJ1-4 | TRBV30 | - | 15 | TRBD1 | TGTGCCTGGGCCTCAACCAGGGGGAGGAATGAAAAACTGTTTTTT | CAWASTRGRNEKLFF
TRBJ2-7 | TRBV30 | - | 13 | TRBD1 | TGTGCCTGGGGTGGACAGGTAGGGGACGAGCAGTACTTC | CAWGGQVGDEQYF
TRBJ1-5 | TRBV19 | - | 16 | - | TGTGCCAGTAGCCCCGGGGGTCGGGGAAGCAATCAGCCCCAGCATTTT | CASSPGGRGSNQPQHF
TRBJ2-2 | TRBV19 | - | 15 | - | TGTGCCAGTCAAACCTGGGGGCCCAACACCGGGGAGCTGTTTTTT | CASQTWGPNTGELFF
TRBJ1-1 | TRBV7-8 | once | 15 | - | TGTGCCAGCAGCAACAGGGAGGGGGTTGACACTGAAGCTTTCTTT | CASSNREGVDTEAFF
TRBJ2-1 | TRBV24-1 | - | 14 | - | TGTGCCACCAGTGATTTGGGGCCTTCGGATGAGCAGTTCTTC | CATSDLGPSDEQFF
TRBJ1-6 | TRBV28 | - | 15 | - | TGTGCCAGCAGTGGGGCCAGGGGATATAATTCACCCCTCCACTTT | CASSGARGYNSPLHF